Given below is one T cell receptor (beta chain) in context. Its antigen is undetermined. Both 60 Vbeta primers and 13 Jbeta primers went into the PCR. Clones were read by immunoSEQ multiplex PCR, and TCRdb kept only the in-frame ones, dropping some. The data hold around 140,000 clones, with more than 75% observed a single time. The CDR3 has 14 amino acids. Trimming took 8 bases from V and 4 from J; bases not matched to a gene: 7. Germline CDR1 reads LNHDA; CDR2 reads SQIVND (reference sequence). These data are taken from a study of cytomegalovirus exposure and HLA in healthy donors. Findings of the study overall: The study designated 150 or so TCR beta chains cytomegalovirus-associated.

This chain links TRBV19 with TRBJ1-1, with 10 bases fitting TRBD1. The source material was PBMCs. The source of this sequence is a female donor in good health and CMV-seronegative. The CDR3 region is CASETGGLSTEAFF. The CDR3 nucleotides read TGTGCCAGTGAGACAGGGGGCCTCTCCACTGAAGCTTTCTTT.